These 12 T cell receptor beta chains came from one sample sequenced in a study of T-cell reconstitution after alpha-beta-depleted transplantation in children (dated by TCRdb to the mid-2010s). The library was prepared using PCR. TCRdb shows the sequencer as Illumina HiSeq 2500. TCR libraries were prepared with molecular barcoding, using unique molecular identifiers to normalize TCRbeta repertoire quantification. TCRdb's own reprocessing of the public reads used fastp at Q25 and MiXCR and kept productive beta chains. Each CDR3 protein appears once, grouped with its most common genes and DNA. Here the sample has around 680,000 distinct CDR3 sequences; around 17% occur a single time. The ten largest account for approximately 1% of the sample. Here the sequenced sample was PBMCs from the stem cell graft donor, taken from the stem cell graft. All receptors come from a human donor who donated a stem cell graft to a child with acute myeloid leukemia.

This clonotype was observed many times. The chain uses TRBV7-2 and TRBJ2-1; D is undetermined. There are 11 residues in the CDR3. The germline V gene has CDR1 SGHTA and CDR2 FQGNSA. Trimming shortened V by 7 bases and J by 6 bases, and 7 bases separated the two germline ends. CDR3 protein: CASTFLNEQFF. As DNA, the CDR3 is TGTGCCAGCACCTTCCTCAATGAGCAGTTCTTC.

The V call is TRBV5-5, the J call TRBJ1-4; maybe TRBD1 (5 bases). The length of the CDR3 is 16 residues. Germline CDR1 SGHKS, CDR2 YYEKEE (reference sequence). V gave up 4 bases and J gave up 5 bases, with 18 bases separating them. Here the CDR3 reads CASSPGTGEANEKLFF. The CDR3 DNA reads TGTGCCAGCAGCCCAGGGACGGGAGAAGCCAATGAAAAACTGTTTTTT.

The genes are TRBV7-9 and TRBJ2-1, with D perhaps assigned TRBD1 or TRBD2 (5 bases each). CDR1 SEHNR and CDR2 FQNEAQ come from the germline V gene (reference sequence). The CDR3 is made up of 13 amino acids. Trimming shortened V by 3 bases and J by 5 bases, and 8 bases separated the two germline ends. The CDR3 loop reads CASSLGDDNEQFF. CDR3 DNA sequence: TGTGCCAGCAGCTTGGGGGATGACAATGAGCAGTTCTTC.

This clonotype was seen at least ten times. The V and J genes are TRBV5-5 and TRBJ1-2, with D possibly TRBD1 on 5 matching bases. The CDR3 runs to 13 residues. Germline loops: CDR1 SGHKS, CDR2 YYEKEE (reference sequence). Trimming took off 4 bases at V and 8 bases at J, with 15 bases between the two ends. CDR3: CASSANGGVGYTF. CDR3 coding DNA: TGTGCCAGCAGCGCTAACGGGGGGGTCGGCTACACCTTC.

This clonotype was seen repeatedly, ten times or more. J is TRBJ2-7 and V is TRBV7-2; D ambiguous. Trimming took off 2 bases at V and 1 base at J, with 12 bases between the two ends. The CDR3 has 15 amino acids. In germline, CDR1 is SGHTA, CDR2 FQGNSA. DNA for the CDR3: TGTGCCAGCAGCTTAAACGCGGAATCTTCCTACGAGCAGTACTTC. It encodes CASSLNAESSYEQYF.

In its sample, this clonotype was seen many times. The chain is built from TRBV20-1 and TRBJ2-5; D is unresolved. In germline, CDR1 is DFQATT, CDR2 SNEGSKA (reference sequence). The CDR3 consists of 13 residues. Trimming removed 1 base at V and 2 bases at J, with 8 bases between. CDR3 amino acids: CSARVLIQETQYF. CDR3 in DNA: TGCAGTGCTAGAGTTCTTATTCAAGAGACCCAGTACTTC.

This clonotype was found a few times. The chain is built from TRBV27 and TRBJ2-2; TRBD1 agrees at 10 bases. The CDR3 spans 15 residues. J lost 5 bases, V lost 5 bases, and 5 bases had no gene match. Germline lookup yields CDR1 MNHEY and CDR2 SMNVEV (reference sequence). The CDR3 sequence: CASSPPDRGTGELFF. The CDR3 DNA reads TGTGCCAGCAGTCCACCGGACAGGGGGACCGGGGAGCTGTTTTTT.

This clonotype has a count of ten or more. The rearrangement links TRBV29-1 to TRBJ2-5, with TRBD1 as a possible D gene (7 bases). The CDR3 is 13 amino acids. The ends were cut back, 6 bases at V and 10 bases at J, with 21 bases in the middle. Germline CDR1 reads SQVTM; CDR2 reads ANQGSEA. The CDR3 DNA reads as TGCAGCGTGCCCGGAGGGGGCGCCGAGGGCCAGTACTTC. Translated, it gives CSVPGGGAEGQYF.

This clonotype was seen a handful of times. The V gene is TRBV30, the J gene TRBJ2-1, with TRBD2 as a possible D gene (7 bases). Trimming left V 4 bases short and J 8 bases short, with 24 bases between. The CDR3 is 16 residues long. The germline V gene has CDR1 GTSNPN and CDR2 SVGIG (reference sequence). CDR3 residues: CAWTLGEGGRFYEQFF. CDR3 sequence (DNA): TGTGCCTGGACCCTGGGAGAGGGGGGGCGATTTTATGAGCAGTTCTTC.

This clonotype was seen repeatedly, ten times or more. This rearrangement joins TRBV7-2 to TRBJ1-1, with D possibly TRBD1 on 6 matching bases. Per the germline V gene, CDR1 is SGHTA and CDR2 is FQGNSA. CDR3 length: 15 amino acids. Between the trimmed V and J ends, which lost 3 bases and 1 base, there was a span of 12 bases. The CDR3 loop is CASSFGGGGNTEAFF. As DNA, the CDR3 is TGTGCCAGCAGCTTCGGTGGAGGGGGGAACACTGAAGCTTTCTTT.

As DNA, the CDR3 is TGCAGTGCCCGGGAGGCAGGGAATCAGCCCCAGCATTTT. It yields the protein CSAREAGNQPQHF. The chain employs TRBV20-1 and TRBJ1-5; possibly TRBD1 for D (5 bases). The germline CDR1 and CDR2 sequences are DFQATT and SNEGSKA (reference sequence). V shed 6 bases and J shed 4 bases, with 13 bases lying between them. CDR3 length equals 13 residues.

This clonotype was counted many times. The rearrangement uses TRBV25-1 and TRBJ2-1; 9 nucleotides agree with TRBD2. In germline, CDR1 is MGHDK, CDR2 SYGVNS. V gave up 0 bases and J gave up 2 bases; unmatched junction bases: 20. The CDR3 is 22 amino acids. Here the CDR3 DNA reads TGTGCCAGCAGTGAATATTTCGCCGGAGTAGCGGGGGCCCGCCGGACCTACAATGAGCAGTTCTTC. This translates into CASSEYFAGVAGARRTYNEQFF.